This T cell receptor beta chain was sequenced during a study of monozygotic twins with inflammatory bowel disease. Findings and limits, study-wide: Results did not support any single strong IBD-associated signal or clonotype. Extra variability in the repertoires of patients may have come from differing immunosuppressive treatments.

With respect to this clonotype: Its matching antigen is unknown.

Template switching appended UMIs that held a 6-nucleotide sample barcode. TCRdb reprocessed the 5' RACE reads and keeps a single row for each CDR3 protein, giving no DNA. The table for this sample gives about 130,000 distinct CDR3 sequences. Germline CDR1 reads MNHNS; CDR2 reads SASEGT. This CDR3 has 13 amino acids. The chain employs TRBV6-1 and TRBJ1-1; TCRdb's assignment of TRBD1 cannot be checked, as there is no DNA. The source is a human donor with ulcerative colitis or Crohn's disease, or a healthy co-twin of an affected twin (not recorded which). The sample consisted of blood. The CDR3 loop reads CASSRDRGLEAFF.